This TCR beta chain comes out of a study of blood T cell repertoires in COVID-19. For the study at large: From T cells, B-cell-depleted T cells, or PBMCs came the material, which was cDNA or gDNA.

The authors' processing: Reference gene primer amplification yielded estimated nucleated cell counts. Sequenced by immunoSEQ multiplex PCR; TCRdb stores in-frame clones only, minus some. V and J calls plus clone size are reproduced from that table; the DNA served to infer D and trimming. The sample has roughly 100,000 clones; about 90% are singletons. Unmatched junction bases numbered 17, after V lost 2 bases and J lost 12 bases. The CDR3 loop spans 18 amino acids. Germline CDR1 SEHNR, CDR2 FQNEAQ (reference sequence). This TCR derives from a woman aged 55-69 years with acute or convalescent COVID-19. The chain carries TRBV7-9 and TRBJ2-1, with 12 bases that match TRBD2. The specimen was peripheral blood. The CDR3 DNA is TGTGCCAGCAGCTTAACCCCGCCCCTAGCGGGAGGGGGGGGAGGGCAGTTCTTC. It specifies CASSLTPPLAGGGGGQFF.